A single T cell receptor (beta chain) is shown here with its context. It lacks a known antigen. No base quality values were provided; no much bigger clone lies one nucleotide off. The treatment or condition label for this specimen denotes: randomized to nivolumab then ipilimumab (arm A) or the reverse (arm B). None of the patients in the trial had previously been given DNA-damaging chemotherapy. CheckMate 064, a randomized, open-label phase II trial of sequential checkpoint blockade, was the source of the samples, all of which came from patients with melanoma. Tumor TCR sequencing used genomic DNA from formalin-fixed paraffin-embedded (FFPE) tissue samples. A distance of 20 bases separates the germline ends of V and J, which lose 4 bases and 5 bases respectively. The CDR3 covers 17 residues, taking in both the cysteine and the phenylalanine. Only the CDR3 DNA stays, 51 bases, in frame from base 1. Via the germline V gene, CDR1 is SGHNT and CDR2 YENEEA.

These data are taken from a study of sequential checkpoint blockade in melanoma (dated by TCRdb to between 2017 and 2020). Regarding the complete study: Using 1:1 randomization, the trial assigned patients either to first-line nivolumab followed by ipilimumab (arm A) or to ipilimumab followed by nivolumab (arm B). Maintenance nivolumab was given following each of the two trial sequences. TCRbeta immunosequencing was performed on DNA from 90 to 100 pretreatment melanoma tumor samples. About 20 patients had matched tumor biopsies taken before treatment and at week 13, after single-agent nivolumab (arm A) or ipilimumab (arm B). Roughly 80% of the matched tumor biopsy pairs taken before and after treatment were from the same lesion. Results and caveats for the whole study, not just this receptor: Within-arm analyses of tumor T-cell fraction were constrained by small sample sizes and reduced statistical power. Patients with increases in tumor T-cell fraction and clonality by week 13 were approximately 30 times more likely to achieve clinical benefit. In the nivolumab-first arm (arm A), an association was found between pretreatment tumor TIL clonality and response (P = .04). Tumor T-cell fraction and clonality were found to correlate with PD-L1 staining and CD8+ T-cell counts but not with mutational load. Larger, independent patient cohorts are needed to validate the response-prediction model that combines TCR metrics and mutation burden.

The immunoSEQ Assay was used to immunosequence TCRbeta CDR3 regions from genomic DNA. Before high-throughput sequencing, genomic DNA was amplified using bias-controlled multiplex PCR. The study's own analysis went as follows. To quantify the absolute abundance of each unique TCRbeta CDR3 region, the sequences were collapsed and filtered. Clonality was defined as 1 minus Pielou's evenness and was calculated using productive rearrangements only. Tumor T-cell fraction was calculated by normalizing TCRbeta template counts to usable DNA, which was estimated from several housekeeping genes. A previously published method was used to identify clones whose frequencies were significantly greater in on-treatment samples than in baseline samples. Drawn from immuneACCESS, this table holds only the in-frame rearrangements with V and J called that TCRdb kept. Clones are partly lost; checked studies trace under half to an unresolved V gene and leave the rest unexplained. That table furnishes V, J and clone size, whereas the DNA furnished D and trimming. This sample gives about 9,600 clones in total; around 24% of them show up just once. In total, the top ten clones hold about a sixth of the sample.

This clonotype was obtained from a human donor with melanoma. In this chain, TRBV11-3 is recombined with TRBJ1-4, and the D gene may be TRBD1, 6 bases matching. Sequencing was performed on tumor tissue (inferred from file names), taken from a patient given nivolumab and ipilimumab in sequence. The CDR3 loop reads CASSSYPRQDQNEKLFF. The DNA sequence reads TGTGCCAGCAGCTCCTACCCTCGACAGGACCAGAATGAAAAACTGTTTTTT.